The next 3 T cell receptor beta chains were all read from a single sample in a study of cytomegalovirus exposure and HLA in healthy donors (dated by TCRdb to about 2017). Library preparation was by the immunoSEQ multiplex PCR assay. For the multiplex PCR, a mixture combining 60 forward primers for TCR Vbeta segments and 13 reverse primers for TCR Jbeta segments was used. Not all clones reach the TCRdb copy of this immuneACCESS table, which keeps in-frame sequences only. Checked studies attribute under half of the gap to unresolved V genes and leave the rest unexplained. The sample table gives 130,000 to 150,000 clones. Of the sample, less than 3.5% falls within the top ten clones. The sequenced sample was PBMCs. These receptors were obtained from a man aged 35-49 years in good health and CMV-seronegative.

The chain carries TRBV2 and TRBJ1-1; 7 bases map to TRBD1. V lost 7 bases and J lost 4; bases outside the gene matches: 12. Per the germline V gene, CDR1 is SNHLY and CDR2 is FYNNEI. CDR3 size: 15 residues. CDR3 sequence (DNA): TGTGCCAGCACTTCCGACAGGGCCGGTACCACTGAAGCTTTCTTT. Its translation: CASTSDRAGTTEAFF.

The chain links TRBV6-6 to TRBJ1-3; D is possibly TRBD1 (6 bases). Germline V lookup: CDR1 MNHNY, CDR2 SVGAGI (reference sequence). V was cut by 4 bases and J by 4 bases, with 17 bases left in between. This CDR3 region has 16 residues. The CDR3 loop is CASSSPGRGYGNTIYF. Written as DNA, the CDR3 is TGTGCCAGCAGTTCCCCGGGCAGGGGATACGGAAACACCATATATTTT.

The gene calls are TRBV27 and TRBJ2-3, with 9 bases that match TRBD2. Per the germline V gene, CDR1 is MNHEY and CDR2 is SMNVEV (reference sequence). This CDR3 is built from 17 residues. The trim removed 3 bases at V and 0 bases at J, leaving 7 bases unmatched. CDR3 coding DNA: TGTGCCAGCAGTTTGCTTAGCGGGGGACCTAGCACAGATACGCAGTATTTT. This encodes CASSLLSGGPSTDTQYF.